This T cell receptor (beta chain) was profiled in a study of blood T cell repertoires in COVID-19. Study overall: Italy, Spain and the United States were the sources of the convalescent and acute COVID-19 samples.

Original analysis: Reference gene primer amplification in the assay estimated nucleated cell counts. Profiled with immunoSEQ multiplex PCR; TCRdb holds only in-frame clones, not every one. D and trimming were read from the DNA, whereas the V and J calls and clone size are those reported in that table. The data show about 280,000 clones, with 75% to 90% seen just once and about 2.5% held by the top ten. The germline CDR1 and CDR2 sequences are MDHEN and SYDVKM. The germline V and J ends were trimmed by 6 bases and 3 bases, with 12 bases remaining between them. The CDR3 is 14 residues long. Living in roughly 25 US areas, the participants were between about 18 and 100 years of age. Recovery meant two consecutive negative NP/OP PCR tests, professional clearance, or resolved symptoms.

The receptor was derived from a woman in her fifties or sixties who had recovered from COVID-19. The rearrangement links TRBV28 to TRBJ1-5; no firm D call. Material for sequencing was PBMCs or T cells enriched from blood (not recorded which). CDR3 sequence (DNA): TGTGCCAGCAGCCAACAGTACTTCAATCAGCCCCAGCATTTT. Translated: CASSQQYFNQPQHF. Based on the CDR3 plus reference TRBV28 and TRBJ1-5, the full variable domain is DVKVTQSSRYLVKRTGEKVFLECVQDMDHENMFWYRQDPGLGLRLIYFSYDVKMKEKGDIPEGYSVSREKKERFSLILESASTNQTSMYLCASSQQYFNQPQHFGDGTRLSIL.